This entry features one T cell receptor (beta chain) sequence. This sample stems from a study of CD8 T cells in Susac syndrome. With random hexamers, about 0.45 to 1 ug RNA was reverse transcribed. TCRdb independently ran MiXCR on the immunoSEQ multiplex PCR reads; one entry per CDR3 protein. The sample yields some 250,000 distinct CDR3 sequences, 95% to 97% seen once. CDR1 is SGHDN, CDR2 FVKESK, per germline. The CDR3 consists of 17 residues. V gave up 4 bases and J gave up 5 bases; unmatched junction bases: 14. The material sequenced was CD4+ T cells from PBMCs. The receptor's source is a human donor with Susac syndrome. The rearrangement joins TRBV14 to TRBJ2-1; 7 bases map to TRBD2. CDR3 in DNA: TGTGCCAGCAGCCCACTTAGCGGGCTAGGGGCGAACAATGAGCAGTTCTTC. It yields the protein CASSPLSGLGANNEQFF.